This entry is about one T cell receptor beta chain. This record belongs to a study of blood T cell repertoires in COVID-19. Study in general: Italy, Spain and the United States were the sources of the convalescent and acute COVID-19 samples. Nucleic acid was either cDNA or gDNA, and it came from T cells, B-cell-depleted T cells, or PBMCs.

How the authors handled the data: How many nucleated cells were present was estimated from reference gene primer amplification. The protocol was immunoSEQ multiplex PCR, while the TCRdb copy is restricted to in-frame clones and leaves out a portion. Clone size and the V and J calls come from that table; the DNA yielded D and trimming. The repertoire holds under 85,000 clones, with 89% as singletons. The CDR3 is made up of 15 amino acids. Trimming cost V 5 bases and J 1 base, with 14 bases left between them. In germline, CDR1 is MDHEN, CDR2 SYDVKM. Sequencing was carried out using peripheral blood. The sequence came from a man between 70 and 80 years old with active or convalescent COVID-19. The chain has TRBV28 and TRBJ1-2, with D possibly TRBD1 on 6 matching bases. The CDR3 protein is CASSPDLGGNYGYTF. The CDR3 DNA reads TGTGCCAGCAGTCCCGACTTAGGGGGTAACTATGGCTACACCTTC.